These T cell receptor beta chains were read from a single sample in a study of cytomegalovirus exposure and HLA in healthy donors. Method: immunoSEQ multiplex PCR; TCRdb's copy keeps in-frame clones and lacks some. The repertoire holds more than 85,000 clones, with less than 85% as singletons. Sequences were obtained from PBMCs. Source of these receptors: a man aged 30 to 39 in good health and CMV-seropositive. Each CDR3 is given without its conserved first and last residue.

CDR3aa: ASKTSGTAIGELF
v_gene: TRBV14
j_gene: TRBJ2-2
len: 13

CDR3aa: AGIVSGGSYNEQF
v_gene: TRBV23-1
j_gene: TRBJ2-1
len: 13

CDR3aa: ASRGQGPHEKLF
v_gene: TRBV6-5
j_gene: TRBJ1-4
len: 12

CDR3aa: ASSVGDRVGNQPQH
v_gene: TRBV9
j_gene: TRBJ1-5
len: 14

CDR3aa: ASSLVSGGRNNEQF
v_gene: TRBV7-2
j_gene: TRBJ2-1
len: 14

CDR3aa: ASSPFRGDTYGYT
v_gene: TRBV14
j_gene: TRBJ1-2
len: 13

CDR3aa: ASSTPGQGEYEQY
v_gene: TRBV6-5
j_gene: TRBJ2-7
len: 13

CDR3aa: ASVIGGRWGNEKLF
v_gene: TRBV28
j_gene: TRBJ1-4
len: 14

CDR3aa: ASRPLRDRAHEQY
v_gene: TRBV6-5
j_gene: TRBJ2-7
len: 13

CDR3aa: ASSFGTGTTEAF
v_gene: TRBV5-6
j_gene: TRBJ1-1
len: 12

CDR3aa: ASGPGQGANGYT
v_gene: TRBV12-5
j_gene: TRBJ1-2
len: 12

CDR3aa: ASSLTGQRFYSPLH
v_gene: TRBV28
j_gene: TRBJ1-6
len: 14

CDR3aa: ASSELGLAPSPDTQY
v_gene: TRBV2
j_gene: TRBJ2-3
len: 15

CDR3aa: ASSIGQGNTEAF
v_gene: TRBV19
j_gene: TRBJ1-1
len: 12

CDR3aa: ASSGFWTGGMNTEAF
v_gene: TRBV6-1
j_gene: TRBJ1-1
len: 15

CDR3aa: ASSFFTTGSGANVLT
v_gene: TRBV7-2
j_gene: TRBJ2-6
len: 15

CDR3aa: ASSARQGFTEAF
v_gene: TRBV9
j_gene: TRBJ1-1
len: 12

CDR3aa: ASSFLPPSSGANVLT
v_gene: TRBV7-6
j_gene: TRBJ2-6
len: 15

CDR3aa: VTAGGVNSPLH
v_gene: TRBV28
j_gene: TRBJ1-6
len: 11

CDR3aa: ASRRASGDLHNEQF
v_gene: TRBV28
j_gene: TRBJ2-1
len: 14

CDR3aa: ASSEDRNYNEQF
v_gene: TRBV13
j_gene: TRBJ2-1
len: 12

CDR3aa: ASSSPEIAGGHGDTQY
v_gene: TRBV27
j_gene: TRBJ2-3
len: 16

CDR3aa: ASSIGGGNYNEQF
v_gene: TRBV19
j_gene: TRBJ2-1
len: 13

CDR3aa: ASSSNPGQFSYNEQF
v_gene: TRBV2
j_gene: TRBJ2-1
len: 15

CDR3aa: ASNQPTENEKLF
v_gene: TRBV11-2
j_gene: TRBJ1-4
len: 12

CDR3aa: ASSFTGSEQY
v_gene: TRBV27
j_gene: TRBJ2-7
len: 10

CDR3aa: ASSTPGTSIPYEQY
v_gene: TRBV7-9
j_gene: TRBJ2-7
len: 14